The 22 T cell receptor beta chains listed next were all sequenced from one sample in a study of shared T cell receptors in the human thymus. The method was immunoSEQ multiplex PCR; TCRdb's version includes in-frame clones alone and lacks a portion of them. This table holds under 850,000 clones, over 75% found once. These sequences were also reported in another study, on human thymus T cells.

Sequencing was performed on thymocytes. These receptors were taken from a boy under two years old with a congenital heart defect.

This clone showed up just a few times. The chain joins TRBV4-1 to TRBJ2-2, with 7 positions matching TRBD2. CDR1 MGHRA and CDR2 YSYEKL come from the germline V gene. The CDR3 totals 15 residues. The J segment lost 3 bases and the V segment lost 4 bases, leaving 5 bases of the junction unmatched. The CDR3 is CASSRTSEDTGELFF. The CDR3 DNA follows: TGCGCCAGCAGCCGAACTAGCGAGGACACCGGGGAGCTGTTTTTT.

The chain carries TRBV10-3 and TRBJ2-1; perhaps TRBD2 as D (5 bases). Germline CDR1 ENHRY, CDR2 SYGVKD. This CDR3 has 14 residues. V was clipped by 10 bases and J by 8 bases, with 21 bases between them. The CDR3 loop is CATRRGAVLDEQFF. As DNA, the CDR3 is TGTGCCACGCGACGCGGAGCGGTGTTGGATGAGCAGTTCTTC.

The chain combines TRBV5-1 with TRBJ1-5; tentative D call: TRBD1 (6 bases). This CDR3 spans 19 amino acids. Germline lookup yields CDR1 SGHRS and CDR2 YFSETQ. Deletions cut 4 bases from V and 4 bases from J, with 27 bases between. CDR3 region: CASSLCPRGDTSENQPQHF. CDR3 DNA: TGCGCCAGCAGCCTATGCCCTCGAGGGGACACCTCTGAGAATCAGCCCCAGCATTTT. The full variable domain, rest sourced from reference TRBV5-1 and TRBJ1-5, is KAGVTQTPRYLIKTRGQQVTLSCSPISGHRSVSWYQQTPGQGLQFLFEYFSETQRNKGNFPGRFSGRQFSNSRSEMNVSTLELGDSALYLCASSLCPRGDTSENQPQHFGDGTRLSIL.

The V and J genes are TRBV4-3 and TRBJ2-1; 13 nucleotides agree with TRBD2. Germline lookup yields CDR1 LGHNA and CDR2 YSLEER. V shed 4 bases and J 2 bases; nucleotides not matched to a gene: 2. The CDR3 totals 16 residues. The CDR3 sequence is CASSRGTSGAYNEQFF. The CDR3 bases are TGCGCCAGCAGCCGAGGGACTAGCGGGGCCTACAATGAGCAGTTCTTC.

This clone turned up a few times. J is TRBJ2-7 and V is TRBV6-1; no reliable D call. Looked up from germline, CDR1 is MNHNS and CDR2 is SASEGT. The CDR3 contains 13 residues. V was cut by 2 bases and J by 4 bases, with 9 bases left in between. The CDR3 is CASSESKFYEQYF. In nucleotides, the CDR3 is TGTGCCAGCAGTGAAAGCAAATTTTACGAGCAGTACTTC.

The rearrangement links TRBV18 to TRBJ2-7, with 9 bases matching TRBD2. Trimming at V came to 3 bases and at J to 7 bases, leaving 13 bases not matched to a gene. The CDR3 is made up of 16 amino acids. CDR1 and CDR2 from the germline V gene are KGHSH and LQKENI. CDR3 sequence reads: CASSPHSGSPKGEQYF. The CDR3, as DNA: TGTGCCAGCTCACCCCATAGCGGGAGCCCTAAGGGGGAGCAGTACTTC.

This rearrangement joins TRBV7-6 to TRBJ1-5; 7 bases map to TRBD1. This CDR3 is built from 13 residues. Losses at the gene ends were 5 bases for V and 6 bases for J; bases not matched to a gene: 4. The germline gives CDR1 SGHVS, CDR2 FNYEAQ. In DNA, the CDR3 is TGTGCCAGCAGCGACAGGGTAGGTCAGCCCCAGCATTTT. Amino acids: CASSDRVGQPQHF.

The chain employs TRBV9 and TRBJ2-1; 8 bases fit TRBD2. The junction had 8 bases not matched to a gene; V was cut back by 0 bases and J by 3 bases. The CDR3 has 17 amino acids. From germline, CDR1 is SGDLS and CDR2 YYNGEE. CDR3 amino acids: CASSVGQQRGIYNEQFF. The DNA for the CDR3 is TGTGCCAGCAGCGTAGGACAACAGCGGGGGATCTACAATGAGCAGTTCTTC.

This chain links TRBV25-1 with TRBJ2-7; 14 positions agree with TRBD2. The CDR3 totals 18 residues. Germline CDR1 is MGHDK and CDR2 is SYGVNS. J was trimmed by 0 bases and V by 4 bases; bases with no gene match: 8. The CDR3 is CASSAPGLAGENSYEQYF. The CDR3 region has the DNA TGTGCCAGCAGTGCTCCGGGACTAGCGGGAGAGAACTCCTACGAGCAGTACTTC.

This sequence joins TRBV28 and TRBJ2-7; 7 bases map to TRBD2. Germline CDR1 reads MDHEN; CDR2 reads SYDVKM. This CDR3 is built from 17 residues. The junction had 16 bases not matched to a gene; V was cut back by 6 bases and J by 2 bases. Here the CDR3 reads CASSLGFQRGTPYEQYF. The CDR3, as DNA: TGTGCCAGCAGCCTAGGGTTCCAGCGGGGAACCCCCTACGAGCAGTACTTC. The full variable domain, completed using reference TRBV28 and TRBJ2-7, is DVKVTQSSRYLVKRTGEKVFLECVQDMDHENMFWYRQDPGLGLRLIYFSYDVKMKEKGDIPEGYSVSREKKERFSLILESASTNQTSMYLCASSLGFQRGTPYEQYFGPGTRLTVT.

This clone turned up a few times. J is TRBJ1-5 and V is TRBV4-1; D possibly corresponds to TRBD1 (5 bases). The CDR3 runs 15 residues. V lost 5 bases to trimming and J lost 4 bases, with 15 bases between them. Per germline, CDR1 MGHRA and CDR2 YSYEKL. As DNA, the CDR3 is TGCGCCAGCAGCATCCGGCGGGGGGGGAATCAGCCCCAGCATTTT. This encodes CASSIRRGGNQPQHF.

CDR3 DNA sequence: TGCGCCAGCAGCCAAGGTCAGGGGGGAGGCACAGATACGCAGTATTTT. It is translated as CASSQGQGGGTDTQYF. The genes are TRBV4-3 and TRBJ2-3, with a tentative D call TRBD1 (7 bases). Trimming shortened V by 1 base and J by 1 base, and 12 bases separated the two germline ends. In germline, CDR1 is LGHNA, CDR2 YSLEER. This CDR3 is built from 16 residues.

This clone was detected only once. The V gene is TRBV7-9, the J gene TRBJ2-7; maybe TRBD1 (6 bases). The CDR3 loop spans 17 amino acids. Trimming pared 7 bases from V and 0 bases from J, leaving 22 bases between. Germline assignment: CDR1 SEHNR and CDR2 FQNEAQ (reference sequence). The CDR3 DNA sequence: TGTGCCAGCATCCCTCCCCCGACAGGAACCTACTCCTACGAGCAGTACTTC. Its protein product is CASIPPPTGTYSYEQYF.

The chain couples TRBV9 to TRBJ2-1; 7 nucleotides agree with TRBD2. This CDR3 comprises 17 residues. Germline trimming cut 0 bases from V and 4 bases from J; bases unmatched to any gene: 10. Germline V lookup: CDR1 SGDLS, CDR2 YYNGEE. CDR3 sequence: CASSVDGKASGYNEQFF. The DNA for the CDR3 is TGTGCCAGCAGCGTAGATGGTAAGGCTAGCGGTTACAATGAGCAGTTCTTC.

The V and J genes are TRBV4-3 and TRBJ2-3; 9 bases align to TRBD1. The CDR3 is made up of 19 amino acids. J gave up 6 bases and V 1 base, and 17 bases lay outside the gene matches. CDR1 is LGHNA and CDR2 is YSLEER in the germline V gene. CDR3 protein: CASSQGVPIPGQGSDTQYF. For the CDR3, the DNA is TGCGCCAGCAGCCAAGGGGTTCCAATACCGGGACAGGGCAGTGATACGCAGTATTTT.

The gene calls are TRBV5-1 and TRBJ2-1; 11 nucleotides match TRBD2. The CDR3 sequence is 18 residues long. Losses at the gene ends were 0 bases for V and 5 bases for J; bases not matched to a gene: 10. The germline gives CDR1 SGHRS, CDR2 YFSETQ. CDR3 amino acids: CASSLVLPGLAEHNEQFF. Here the CDR3 DNA reads TGCGCCAGCAGCTTGGTCCTCCCGGGACTAGCGGAACACAATGAGCAGTTCTTC. Complete variable domain (other parts from reference TRBV5-1 and TRBJ2-1): KAGVTQTPRYLIKTRGQQVTLSCSPISGHRSVSWYQQTPGQGLQFLFEYFSETQRNKGNFPGRFSGRQFSNSRSEMNVSTLELGDSALYLCASSLVLPGLAEHNEQFFGPGTRLTVL.

The J gene is TRBJ2-7, the V gene TRBV29-1; D may be TRBD2 (6 bases). CDR1 is SQVTM, CDR2 ANQGSEA, per germline. V was shortened by 6 bases and J by 2 bases, with 20 bases between the two germline ends. The CDR3 is 15 amino acids. The DNA of the CDR3 is TGCAGCGTCAAAGAGGCCGGGAGCCGGCCCTACGAGCAGTACTTC. It yields the protein CSVKEAGSRPYEQYF.

The chain uses TRBV4-1 and TRBJ2-1, with 7 bases aligning to TRBD2. The germline gives CDR1 MGHRA, CDR2 YSYEKL. V lost 4 bases and J lost 5; bases outside the gene matches: 5. The CDR3 spans 14 residues. The CDR3 here is CASSPVTSHNEQFF. CDR3 nucleotides: TGCGCCAGCAGCCCCGTGACTAGCCACAATGAGCAGTTCTTC.

The chain combines TRBV5-1 with TRBJ2-7, with a tentative D call TRBD2 (6 bases). The CDR3 sequence is 12 residues long. Between the trimmed V and J ends, which lost 9 bases and 6 bases, there was a span of 16 bases. In germline, CDR1 is SGHRS, CDR2 YFSETQ. This CDR3 reads CATRGAVGEQYF. As DNA, the CDR3 is TGCGCCACGCGGGGCGCTGTCGGCGAGCAGTACTTC.

The rearrangement joins TRBV7-8 to TRBJ1-1; D possibly corresponds to TRBD1 (6 bases). Between the trimmed V and J ends, which lost 1 base and 1 base, there was a span of 10 bases. The germline CDR1 and CDR2 sequences are SGHVS and FQNEAQ. This CDR3 region has 15 residues. This CDR3 is CASSLDWGQNTEAFF. In DNA form, the CDR3 reads TGTGCCAGCAGCTTAGACTGGGGACAGAACACTGAAGCTTTCTTT.

The genes are TRBV13 and TRBJ2-7; maybe TRBD1 (6 bases). CDR1 is PRHDT and CDR2 is FYEKMQ in the germline V gene (reference sequence). Trimming removed 6 bases at V and 3 bases at J, with 15 bases between. The CDR3 runs 14 residues. This CDR3 is CASSQRGSFYEQYF. In DNA form, the CDR3 reads TGTGCCAGCAGTCAGAGGGGGTCTTTCTACGAGCAGTACTTC.

This clone was counted only a few times. This rearrangement joins TRBV10-2 to TRBJ2-7; D call uncertain. The V and J ends lost 2 bases and 2 bases respectively, with 10 bases between them. The germline gives CDR1 WSHSY, CDR2 SAAADI. The CDR3 has 14 residues. The CDR3 coding sequence is TGCGCCAGCAGTGAGGGCTTCGTCCCCTACGAGCAGTACTTC. Translating gives CASSEGFVPYEQYF.